Following are 24 T cell receptor beta chains from one sample sequenced in a study of blood T cells in healthy people across ages. Sample-barcoded 5' priming and a J-beta primer mix drove a second PCR of roughly 6 to 12 cycles. TCRdb redid the calling of the 5' RACE reads with MiXCR, one entry per CDR3 protein. The data contain 800,000 to 950,000 distinct CDR3 sequences, approximately 32% of them singletons. This sample was also put to use in a study of T cells of mothers and their children.

The sample comprised blood. The receptors stem from a woman in her 40s in good health.

Ten or more counts support this clonotype. V usage is TRBV7-8 and J usage is TRBJ2-5; 11 nucleotides match TRBD1. Germline V lookup: CDR1 SGHVS, CDR2 FQNEAQ. J lost 3 bases, V lost 5 bases, and 8 bases had no gene match. The CDR3 sequence is 16 residues long. This chain's CDR3 is CASSARTGGREETQYF. The CDR3, as DNA: TGTGCCAGCAGCGCCCGGACAGGGGGCCGGGAAGAGACCCAGTACTTC.

The chain carries TRBV7-2 and TRBJ2-2; possible D gene TRBD2, 5 bases. This CDR3 is 16 amino acids long. Looked up from germline, CDR1 is SGHTA and CDR2 is FQGNSA. The germline V and J ends were trimmed by 2 bases and 0 bases, with 10 bases remaining between them. The CDR3 DNA follows: TGTGCCAGCAGCTTATTCGCCGGGACGAACACCGGGGAGCTGTTTTTT. This gives the protein CASSLFAGTNTGELFF.

This clonotype was recorded at least ten times. The V call is TRBV19, the J call TRBJ2-7; TRBD1 matches at 9 bases. The CDR3 has 15 amino acids. Germline CDR1 reads LNHDA; CDR2 reads SQIVND (reference sequence). The junction had 10 bases not matched to a gene; V was cut back by 3 bases and J by 7 bases. As DNA, the CDR3 is TGTGCCAGTAGTATCGGGGACAGGGCCCTAAGTGAGCAGTACTTC. Translating it yields CASSIGDRALSEQYF.

The table lists this clonotype with many counts. The V call is TRBV4-2, the J call TRBJ1-2; D is uncertain. V lost 0 bases and J lost 4, with 9 bases in between. There are 14 residues in the CDR3. From germline, CDR1 is LGHNA and CDR2 YNFKEQ. CDR3 loop: CASSQDSGSYGYTF. The CDR3 region has the DNA TGTGCCAGCAGCCAAGATTCCGGGAGCTATGGCTACACCTTC.

The chain uses TRBV4-2 and TRBJ1-1; possible D gene TRBD1, 5 bases. The CDR3 has 16 residues. Germline values: CDR1 LGHNA, CDR2 YNFKEQ. The germline V and J ends were trimmed by 0 bases and 11 bases, with 22 bases remaining between them. CDR3 sequence: CASSQDRGAPFDGAFF. Written as DNA, the CDR3 is TGTGCCAGCAGCCAAGATCGCGGGGCCCCCTTTGACGGGGCTTTCTTT.

This clonotype has just a few counts. This chain joins TRBV27 and TRBJ2-7; TRBD2 matches at 8 bases. This CDR3 is built from 13 residues. Germline CDR1 and CDR2: MNHEY and SMNVEV (reference sequence). Trimming removed 5 bases from V and 4 bases from J; junction bases left unmatched: 4. CDR3 in DNA: TGTGCCAGCAGTCAGCGGGGGATGTACGAGCAGTACTTC. The encoded protein is CASSQRGMYEQYF.

In its sample, this clonotype was seen a few times. This chain connects TRBV20-1 to TRBJ1-5; D gene unclear. The V gene lost 5 bases and the J gene lost 6 bases, with 17 bases spanning the gap. The CDR3 contains 14 residues. Germline V gene lookup returns CDR1 DFQATT and CDR2 SNEGSKA (reference sequence). The DNA for the CDR3 is TGCAGTGCTGCCGATCCCCTCCCGGGTCAGCCCCAGCATTTT. As protein: CSAADPLPGQPQHF.

The chain recombines TRBV28 with TRBJ1-2; D is ambiguous. Germline values: CDR1 MDHEN, CDR2 SYDVKM. The CDR3 length is 14 residues. Trimming left V 3 bases short and J 6 bases short, with 14 bases between. In DNA, the CDR3 is TGTGCCAGCAGTTTCCCCGGAGACCCCAATGGCTACACCTTC. Translating gives CASSFPGDPNGYTF.

This clonotype was seen ten or more times. This rearrangement joins TRBV7-9 to TRBJ2-7, with 9 bases aligning to TRBD1. The CDR3 runs to 17 residues. The V gene end was trimmed by 5 bases and the J gene end by 2 bases; junction bases not matched to a gene: 13. Germline values: CDR1 SEHNR, CDR2 FQNEAQ (reference sequence). The CDR3 reads CASSGGLRTGVTYEQYF. CDR3 DNA: TGTGCCAGCAGCGGAGGCCTCCGGACAGGGGTTACCTACGAGCAGTACTTC.

The V call is TRBV7-9, the J call TRBJ2-7; D possibly matches TRBD1 or TRBD2 (6 bases each). This CDR3 contains 15 residues. V gave up 0 bases and J gave up 5 bases, with 14 bases separating them. Germline loops: CDR1 SEHNR, CDR2 FQNEAQ (reference sequence). Written as DNA, the CDR3 is TGTGCCAGCAGCTTAGCGGGGGGACAACAGGACGAGCAGTACTTC. Translating it yields CASSLAGGQQDEQYF.

This clonotype was seen at least ten times. The chain has TRBV6-1 and TRBJ1-2; D is unresolved. V was cut by 3 bases and J by 4 bases, with 3 bases left in between. The germline CDR1 and CDR2 sequences are MNHNS and SASEGT. The CDR3 contains 11 residues. The CDR3 coding sequence is TGTGCCAGCAGTGACAGCTATGGCTACACCTTC. This encodes CASSDSYGYTF.

This clonotype has ten or more counts. The chain combines TRBV7-2 with TRBJ2-1; 8 bases are a match to TRBD2. V shed 7 bases, J shed 7 bases, and the junction held 12 bases outside the gene matches. Germline V gene data show CDR1 as SGHTA and CDR2 as FQGNSA. There are 15 residues in the CDR3. CDR3: CASTGGGLAGNEQFF. DNA for the CDR3: TGTGCCAGCACCGGGGGGGGTCTAGCCGGAAATGAGCAGTTCTTC.

This clonotype showed up just a few times. This chain joins TRBV5-1 and TRBJ2-1; the D is unclear. Trimming pared 1 base from V and 2 bases from J, leaving 7 bases between. Per the germline V gene, CDR1 is SGHRS and CDR2 is YFSETQ. The CDR3 has 14 residues. The CDR3 reads CASSLISTYNEQFF. The DNA of the CDR3 is TGCGCCAGCAGCTTGATTTCCACCTACAATGAGCAGTTCTTC.

This clonotype was recorded many times. The CDR3 is CSATGQGTGEQYF. The CDR3 DNA sequence: TGCAGTGCAACTGGACAGGGGACGGGCGAGCAGTACTTC. The rearrangement joins TRBV20-1 to TRBJ2-7, with 9 bases matching TRBD1. CDR1 and CDR2 from the germline V gene are DFQATT and SNEGSKA (reference sequence). V lost 6 bases and J lost 6; bases outside the gene matches: 9. There are 13 residues in the CDR3.

Many counts were recorded for this clonotype. J is TRBJ2-1 and V is TRBV5-6; perhaps TRBD2 as D (6 bases). The length of the CDR3 is 14 residues. CDR1 and CDR2 (germline): SGHDT, YYEEEE. V was clipped by 3 bases and J by 5 bases, with 12 bases between them. The CDR3 DNA reads as TGTGCCAGCAGCTCCCGGTGGAGGGACAATGAGCAGTTCTTC. Amino acid sequence: CASSSRWRDNEQFF.

This clonotype has just a few counts. The chain couples TRBV9 to TRBJ2-4; D remains ambiguous. Deletions cut 1 base from V and 0 bases from J, with 5 bases between. The CDR3 loop spans 14 amino acids. CDR1 and CDR2 (germline): SGDLS, YYNGEE. CDR3 sequence reads: CASSVSLAKNIQYF. CDR3 coding DNA: TGTGCCAGCAGCGTATCCCTAGCCAAAAACATTCAGTACTTC. Looking up the rest from reference TRBV9 and TRBJ2-4 gives the full variable domain: DSGVTQTPKHLITATGQRVTLRCSPRSGDLSVYWYQQSLDQGLQFLIQYYNGEERAKGNILERFSAQQFPDLHSELNLSSLELGDSALYFCASSVSLAKNIQYFGAGTRLSVL.

With respect to this clonotype: This may be a read error, as it is one base from a much larger clone. The V and J genes are TRBV20-1 and TRBJ1-4; D unclear. Trimming left V 3 bases short and J 2 bases short, with 13 bases between. The CDR3 has 15 amino acids. Germline lookup yields CDR1 DFQATT and CDR2 SNEGSKA (reference sequence). CDR3 nucleotide sequence: TGCAGTGCTAGTTCCAGGACTCACACTAATGAAAAACTGTTTTTT. This translates into CSASSRTHTNEKLFF.

Concerning this clonotype: A much bigger clone sits one base away, suggesting this may be a read error. In nucleotides, the CDR3 is TGCGCCAGCAGCTTGGCGGGGACAGGACAACATGCGCAGTACTTC. It translates to CASSLAGTGQHAQYF. The V gene is TRBV5-1, the J gene TRBJ2-5, with 8 nucleotides matching TRBD1. Germline trimming cut 0 bases from V and 11 bases from J; bases unmatched to any gene: 12. Germline CDR1 reads SGHRS; CDR2 reads YFSETQ. This CDR3 contains 15 residues.

With respect to this clonotype: An end of the junction does not agree with germline; a read error may underlie this. The J gene is TRBJ1-1, the V gene TRBV4-2; D is perhaps TRBD1 (6 bases). The CDR3 covers 13 residues. The V gene's germline CDR1 is LGHNA and CDR2 YNFKEQ. Here the CDR3 DNA reads TGTGCCAGTAGCCAAACTGGGACACCTGAAGCTTTCTTT. This gives the protein CASSQTGTPEAFF.

The chain carries TRBV7-3 and TRBJ2-1; 9 bases line up with TRBD1. Per germline, CDR1 SGHTA and CDR2 FQGTGA. This CDR3 contains 18 residues. V was pared by 3 bases and J by 0 bases, with 9 bases of the junction left unmatched. CDR3 sequence reads: CASSLAGTGGLSYNEQFF. CDR3 bases: TGTGCCAGCAGCTTGGCTGGTACAGGGGGCCTCTCCTACAATGAGCAGTTCTTC.

The J gene is TRBJ1-4, the V gene TRBV5-1; no clear D gene. Germline V gives CDR1 SGHRS, CDR2 YFSETQ. The V and J ends lost 5 bases and 1 base respectively, with 15 bases between them. This CDR3 comprises 16 residues. CDR3 sequence: CASRLAPTETNEKLFF. The CDR3 nucleotides are TGCGCCAGCAGACTGGCCCCTACGGAAACTAATGAAAAACTGTTTTTT.

In this sample, this clonotype turned up a few times. This chain connects TRBV2 to TRBJ2-3, with TRBD2 matching 14 bases. Losses at the gene ends were 4 bases for V and 4 bases for J; bases not matched to a gene: 7. The CDR3 consists of 17 residues. Germline V lookup: CDR1 SNHLY, CDR2 FYNNEI. The CDR3 DNA reads TGTGCCAGCAGTGGGACAGGGACTAGCGGGGGTGCAGATACGCAGTATTTT. Translation gives CASSGTGTSGGADTQYF. Full variable domain (remainder filled in from reference TRBV2 and TRBJ2-3): EPEVTQTPSHQVTQMGQEVILRCVPISNHLYFYWYRQILGQKVEFLVSFYNNEISEKSEIFDDQFSVERPDGSNFTLKIRSTKLEDSAMYFCASSGTGTSGGADTQYFGPGTRLTVL.

Only a few counts were recorded for this clonotype. The rearrangement links TRBV28 to TRBJ2-4; D is ambiguous. The germline V and J ends were trimmed by 2 bases and 3 bases, with 14 bases remaining between them. The CDR3 runs to 16 residues. The germline V gene has CDR1 MDHEN and CDR2 SYDVKM. This CDR3 is CASSLPALSSKNIQYF. The CDR3 DNA reads as TGTGCCAGCAGTTTACCGGCCCTGTCGAGCAAAAACATTCAGTACTTC. The full variable domain, rest sourced from reference TRBV28 and TRBJ2-4, is DVKVTQSSRYLVKRTGEKVFLECVQDMDHENMFWYRQDPGLGLRLIYFSYDVKMKEKGDIPEGYSVSREKKERFSLILESASTNQTSMYLCASSLPALSSKNIQYFGAGTRLSVL.

The V gene is TRBV18, the J gene TRBJ2-2, with 7 bases lining up with TRBD1. The CDR3 spans 17 residues. Per the germline V gene, CDR1 is KGHSH and CDR2 is LQKENI. With V trimmed by 4 bases and J by 0 bases, 8 bases remained unmatched. CDR3 sequence (DNA): TGTGCCAGCTCACTAGGACAGGTTTCTACGAACACCGGGGAGCTGTTTTTT. Protein product: CASSLGQVSTNTGELFF.